The 17 T cell receptor beta chains in this list originate from one sample, sequenced in a study of T-cell memory formation after mild COVID-19. TCRdb reprocessed the 5' RACE reads with MiXCR, giving one entry per CDR3 protein. The sample has approximately 46,000 distinct CDR3 sequences, approximately 7% seen once. The specimen was PBMCs or a T cell subset sorted from them (not recorded which). Receptor source: an adult who had mild COVID-19 (a few samples of this study predate the infection). Cell type and time point are not known.

This clonotype showed up many times. CDR3 sequence: CASSGGGGTATDTQYF. In nucleotides, the CDR3 is TGTGCCAGTAGTGGCGGGGGAGGAACGGCCACAGATACGCAGTATTTT. V gene TRBV19 combines with J gene TRBJ2-3; TRBD2 matches at 7 bases. The CDR3 extends over 16 amino acids. J gave up 2 bases and V 5 bases, and 10 bases lay outside the gene matches. The germline V gene has CDR1 LNHDA and CDR2 SQIVND (reference sequence).

At least ten counts were recorded for this clonotype. The chain combines TRBV5-1 with TRBJ2-4, with 7 positions matching TRBD1. The trim removed 2 bases at V and 0 bases at J, leaving 8 bases unmatched. The CDR3 runs to 17 residues. Germline lookup yields CDR1 SGHRS and CDR2 YFSETQ. The CDR3 reads CASSFGTELLAKNIQYF. As DNA, the CDR3 is TGCGCCAGCAGCTTCGGGACAGAACTTTTAGCCAAAAACATTCAGTACTTC.

There are many counts of this clonotype. The chain uses TRBV12-3 or TRBV12-4 and TRBJ2-7; 9 positions agree with TRBD2. The length of the CDR3 is 12 residues. V lost 6 bases, J lost 8 bases, and 5 bases stayed unmatched. CDR3: CASRAGGQKQYF. CDR3 DNA: TGTGCCAGCAGAGCGGGGGGTCAGAAGCAGTACTTC.

The chain combines TRBV19 with TRBJ2-7; D might be TRBD2 (6 bases). The CDR3 spans 17 residues. Germline assignment: CDR1 LNHDA and CDR2 SQIVND (reference sequence). Trimming removed 3 bases at V and 2 bases at J, with 20 bases between. The CDR3 DNA reads TGTGCCAGTAGTATCCATGCTCGGGGCGGGACGACCTACGAGCAGTACTTC. Protein product: CASSIHARGGTTYEQYF.

This clonotype was recorded at least ten times. The chain has TRBV4-1 and TRBJ1-5; 9 bases are a match to TRBD1. With 2 bases clipped from V and 6 bases from J, the junction kept 11 bases outside the gene matches. This CDR3 has 17 amino acids. Germline V gene sequence: CDR1 MGHRA, CDR2 YSYEKL. CDR3 residues: CASSQRLGQGKRQPQHF. The CDR3 DNA sequence: TGCGCCAGCAGCCAACGCTTGGGACAGGGTAAGCGTCAGCCCCAGCATTTT.

This clonotype was counted many times. The DNA for the CDR3 is TGTGCCAGCAGCTTGAACAGGGTTAGCAACGAGCAGTACTTC. It encodes CASSLNRVSNEQYF. The chain has TRBV5-6 and TRBJ2-7; possible D gene TRBD1, 6 bases. V lost 1 base to trimming and J lost 5 bases, with 13 bases between them. CDR3 length: 14 amino acids. The germline V gene has CDR1 SGHDT and CDR2 YYEEEE.

This clonotype was counted many times. The chain is built from TRBV5-1 and TRBJ2-7, with TRBD1 matching over 7 bases. The CDR3 runs to 13 residues. The ends lost 4 bases at V and 3 bases at J; junction bases unmatched: 4. Per germline, CDR1 SGHRS and CDR2 YFSETQ. CDR3 protein: CASSEPGGYEQYF. The CDR3 DNA sequence: TGCGCCAGCAGCGAACCAGGGGGCTACGAGCAGTACTTC.

This clonotype was counted between two and nine times. The gene calls are TRBV6-2 or TRBV6-3 and TRBJ2-7; D gene ambiguous. This CDR3 has 11 residues. CDR1 is MNHEY and CDR2 is SVGEGT in the germline V gene. The V end lost 0 bases, the J end lost 7 bases, and 4 bases lay between the germline ends. The CDR3 coding sequence is TGTGCCAGCAGTTACTCGGGTGAGCAGTACTTC. Its translation: CASSYSGEQYF.

In its sample, this clonotype was seen many times. V is TRBV12-3 or TRBV12-4 and J is TRBJ1-3, with D perhaps TRBD1 (5 bases). The CDR3 is made up of 16 amino acids. V was shortened by 5 bases and J by 0 bases, with 14 bases between the two germline ends. DNA of the CDR3: TGTGCCAGCAGTCCAGGACAACCAGGCTCTGGAAACACCATATATTTT. The encoded protein is CASSPGQPGSGNTIYF.

The J gene is TRBJ2-2, the V gene TRBV19, with D possibly matching TRBD1 (6 bases). V gave up 6 bases and J gave up 2 bases, with 7 bases separating them. CDR1 is LNHDA, CDR2 SQIVND, per germline (reference sequence). The CDR3 has 13 residues. CDR3 DNA sequence: TGTGCCAGTAGGGACAGAAACACCGGGGAGCTGTTTTTT. As protein: CASRDRNTGELFF.

There are many counts of this clonotype. This chain joins TRBV5-1 and TRBJ2-1; TRBD2 agrees at 14 bases. V gave up 0 bases and J gave up 9 bases; unmatched junction bases: 5. Per the germline V gene, CDR1 is SGHRS and CDR2 is YFSETQ. The CDR3 totals 16 residues. In DNA form, the CDR3 reads TGCGCCAGCAGCTTGGGACCGGGACTAGCGGGAGTTGAGCAGTTCTTC. Translating gives CASSLGPGLAGVEQFF.

This clonotype was seen repeatedly, ten times or more. The chain couples TRBV7-2 to TRBJ2-5; TRBD2 agrees at 11 bases. The V segment lost 1 base and the J segment 4 bases; nucleotides outside the gene matches: 8. The length of the CDR3 is 17 residues. Per the germline V gene, CDR1 is SGHTA and CDR2 is FQGNSA. The DNA of the CDR3 is TGTGCCAGCAGCTTAGGGGCACTAGCGGGAGTCGGAGAGACCCAGTACTTC. Amino acids: CASSLGALAGVGETQYF. Variable domain in full (rest from reference TRBV7-2 and TRBJ2-5): GAGVSQSPSNKVTEKGKDVELRCDPISGHTALYWYRQSLGQGLEFLIYFQGNSAPDKSGLPSDRFSAERTGGSVSTLTIQRTQQEDSAVYLCASSLGALAGVGETQYFGPGTRLLVL.

The chain links TRBV18 to TRBJ1-2, with 9 bases identical to TRBD1. This CDR3 has 13 amino acids. With 3 bases clipped from V and 7 bases from J, the junction kept 3 bases outside the gene matches. Looked up from germline, CDR1 is KGHSH and CDR2 is LQKENI. The CDR3 bases are TGTGCCAGCTCACCCGGGACAGGGCTTGGCTACACCTTC. Translation: CASSPGTGLGYTF.

Concerning this clonotype: This may come from a read error, since a much larger clone is one base off. V gene TRBV12-3 or TRBV12-4 combines with J gene TRBJ1-2; D remains ambiguous. The CDR3 covers 11 residues. The V end was cut by 6 bases, the J end by 8 bases, with 10 bases between. CDR3 protein: CASRRRGGYTF. For the CDR3, the DNA is TGTGCCAGCAGACGTAGAGGAGGCTACACCTTC.

Ten or more counts support this clonotype. V and J are TRBV5-1 and TRBJ2-3; 9 positions match TRBD2. In germline, CDR1 is SGHRS, CDR2 YFSETQ. This CDR3 is 16 amino acids long. Germline trimming cut 0 bases from V and 6 bases from J; bases unmatched to any gene: 8. The chain's CDR3 is CASSLGGGGAQDTQYF. CDR3 DNA sequence: TGCGCCAGCAGCTTGGGCGGCGGGGGGGCCCAGGATACGCAGTATTTT.

The chain combines TRBV7-2 with TRBJ1-5; weak D call: TRBD1 (5 bases). The CDR3 extends over 18 amino acids. Germline V gene data show CDR1 as SGHTA and CDR2 as FQGNSA. Between the trimmed V and J ends, which lost 5 bases and 2 bases, there was a span of 22 bases. The CDR3 nucleotides read TGTGCCAGCAGCCCGAGTGCGGGATCCCGGGGGGGCAATCAGCCCCAGCATTTT. Encoded protein: CASSPSAGSRGGNQPQHF. Drawing the rest from reference TRBV7-2 and TRBJ1-5, the complete variable domain is GAGVSQSPSNKVTEKGKDVELRCDPISGHTALYWYRQSLGQGLEFLIYFQGNSAPDKSGLPSDRFSAERTGGSVSTLTIQRTQQEDSAVYLCASSPSAGSRGGNQPQHFGDGTRLSIL.

This clonotype occurred many times. This chain's CDR3 is CASSLGYSYEQYF. The CDR3 DNA is TGTGCCAGCAGCTTGGGGTACTCCTACGAGCAGTACTTC. The gene calls are TRBV5-5 and TRBJ2-7; D gene ambiguous. V was shortened by 0 bases and J by 0 bases, with 4 bases between the two germline ends. The CDR3 is made up of 13 amino acids. Germline-derived CDR1 and CDR2 are SGHKS and YYEKEE (reference sequence).